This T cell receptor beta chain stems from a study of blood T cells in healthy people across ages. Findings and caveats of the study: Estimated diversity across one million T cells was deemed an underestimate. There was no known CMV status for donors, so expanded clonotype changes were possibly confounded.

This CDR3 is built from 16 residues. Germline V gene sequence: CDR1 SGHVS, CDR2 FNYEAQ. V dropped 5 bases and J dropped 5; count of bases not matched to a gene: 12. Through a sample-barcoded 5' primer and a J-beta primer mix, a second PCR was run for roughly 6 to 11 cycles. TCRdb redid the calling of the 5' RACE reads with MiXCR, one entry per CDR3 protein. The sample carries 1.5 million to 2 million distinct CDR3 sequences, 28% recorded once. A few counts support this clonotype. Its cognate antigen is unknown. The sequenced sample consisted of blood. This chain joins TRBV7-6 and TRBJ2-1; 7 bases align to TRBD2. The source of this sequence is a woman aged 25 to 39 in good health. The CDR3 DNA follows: TGTGCCAGCAGCGTATGGCGGGAGCTTCGAAACAATGAGCAGTTCTTC. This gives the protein CASSVWRELRNNEQFF.